These 7 T cell receptor beta chains originate from one sample sequenced in a study of cytomegalovirus exposure and HLA in healthy donors. Profiled with immunoSEQ multiplex PCR; TCRdb holds only in-frame clones, not every one. The table lists about 150,000 clones, almost 85% of them singletons. The specimen was PBMCs. The receptors come from a man aged 25-45 years in good health and CMV-seropositive.

In this sample, this clone turned up a few times. This rearrangement joins TRBV6-5 to TRBJ2-2, with D possibly being TRBD2 (5 bases). Trimming cost V 5 bases and J 4 bases, with 11 bases left between them. This CDR3 comprises 14 residues. From germline, CDR1 is MNHEY and CDR2 SVGAGI. The CDR3 DNA follows: TGTGCCAGCAGTCGGACTTCCTCCACCGGGGAGCTGTTTTTT. It yields the protein CASSRTSSTGELFF.

The rearrangement uses TRBV11-1 and TRBJ2-7; D perhaps matches TRBD1 (6 bases). The CDR3 length is 13 residues. Germline loops: CDR1 SGHAT, CDR2 FQDESV (reference sequence). V was shortened by 1 base and J by 5 bases, with 9 bases between the two germline ends. CDR3 coding DNA: TGTGCCAGCAGCTTAGAACAGGGTGACGAGCAGTACTTC. It specifies CASSLEQGDEQYF.

The rearrangement links TRBV9 to TRBJ2-5; 11 positions agree with TRBD2. CDR3 size: 15 residues. The V gene end was trimmed by 2 bases and the J gene end by 5 bases; junction bases not matched to a gene: 5. Germline V gene sequence: CDR1 SGDLS, CDR2 YYNGEE. Here the CDR3 DNA reads TGTGCCAGCAGCGTTACTAGCGGGAGTCGGGAGACCCAGTACTTC. This encodes CASSVTSGSRETQYF.

CDR3 sequence reads: CAWSRGTGVGYTF. CDR3 sequence (DNA): TGTGCCTGGAGTCGGGGAACAGGGGTTGGCTACACCTTC. V and J are TRBV30 and TRBJ1-2, with TRBD1 matching over 7 bases. J gave up 7 bases and V 2 bases, and 7 bases lay outside the gene matches. CDR1 GTSNPN and CDR2 SVGIG come from the germline V gene (reference sequence). The CDR3 length is 13 residues.

This chain links TRBV5-1 with TRBJ2-7; the match to TRBD1 covers 7 bases. Per germline, CDR1 SGHRS and CDR2 YFSETQ. CDR3 length equals 17 residues. J gave up 3 bases and V 4 bases, and 16 bases lay outside the gene matches. The chain's CDR3 is CASSQRQGNAPFYEQYF. The CDR3 DNA is TGCGCCAGCAGCCAGAGACAGGGCAATGCACCCTTCTACGAGCAGTACTTC.

This clone was recorded once. The DNA for the CDR3 is TGTGCCAGTGGCCCGGGACAAGCCTACGAGCAGTACTTC. It codes for CASGPGQAYEQYF. The rearrangement links TRBV19 to TRBJ2-7, with a tentative D call TRBD1 (6 bases). Germline loops: CDR1 LNHDA, CDR2 SQIVND (reference sequence). CDR3 length: 13 amino acids. V was pared by 8 bases and J by 2 bases, with 13 bases between.

V usage is TRBV6-4 and J usage is TRBJ2-7; TRBD1 matches 8 bases. CDR1 MRHNA and CDR2 SNTAGT come from the germline V gene. The CDR3 runs 13 residues. V was pared by 4 bases and J by 6 bases, with 5 bases of the junction left unmatched. DNA of the CDR3: TGTGCCAGCAGTGCCCGGACAGGGTTCGAGCAGTACTTC. Translation: CASSARTGFEQYF.